Described below is a single T cell receptor (beta chain) sequence and its context. Its antigen specificity is not known. No quality values exist for individual bases; no much larger clone is one base distant. The sample is drawn from a study of T cell responses to AZD1222 COVID-19 vaccine (TCRdb year 2021). Concerning the study at large: AZD1222 recipients whose second dose came at about 4 weeks and those whose second dose came at about 12 weeks were combined into one group, since spike-specific TCR depth and breadth did not differ between the two schedules. Trial participants were enrolled into age subgroups of 18-55, 56-69 and 70-plus years, which contained about 150, 27 and 61 TCR-sequenced participants, respectively. A total of more than 230 trial participants underwent TCR sequencing, of whom 207 received two doses of AZD1222 and about 26 received two doses of the MenACWY control vaccine.

The meaning of the sample's time point label: baseline before first vaccination. The vaccinee samples were drawn from two UK trials, COV001 and COV002, one of which was a single-blind randomized controlled phase 2/3 trial testing AZD1222 (ChAdOx1 nCoV-19) in healthy adults. For TCRbeta chain sequencing, PBMC samples were collected from trial participants at day 0 and at day 28 after the second dose. Broader findings and caveats from the paper: Because no samples from the day 14 peak response were available, repertoires could be characterized only after the peak T cell response. Participants were mostly white British, with more females than males. The authors suggested clonal diversity may have been underestimated. A significant rise in spike-specific TCR breadth and depth was observed after two AZD1222 doses relative to day 0 and relative to MenACWY recipients. The vaccine-associated CD4 TCRs covered the entire spike protein, and the dominant responses fell in regions 160-218 and 743-854. Conclusions about previously exposed vaccinees are limited because only 6 or 7 AZD1222 recipients were SARS-CoV-2 seropositive at baseline. In the small 56-69-year group, the increase in depth fell short of significance, most likely because of low power. Nearly half of unique spike-specific TCRs reportedly recognized epitopes outside regions mutated in the B.1.351 and B.1.1.7 variants.

The CDR3 regions of human TCRbeta chains were analyzed by immunosequencing. Turning to the authors' computational methods: TCRs in the repertoires were compared against a reference library of SARS-CoV-2-specific TCRs that had been generated with the MIRA antigen-specificity platform. Breadth was defined as the fraction of unique TCRs that were SARS-CoV-2-associated, and depth was defined as the fraction of total T cells that were SARS-CoV-2-associated. Each spike-specific TCR was assigned to its reactive spike region and to a CD4 or CD8 class using the MIRA data. Log10-transformed breadth and depth values were compared by one-way ANOVA with Sidak's multiple comparisons tests. TCRdb carries this immuneACCESS record with in-frame sequences only. Its versions omit some clonotypes, under half of them owing to an unresolved V gene in the studies checked, with the rest unexplained. V, J and clone size were drawn from that table, and D and trimming were deduced from the DNA. This sample holds 150,000 or so clones; 90% were observed only once. The ten largest clones add up to 6% to 7.5% of the sample.

This sample comprised peripheral blood, obtained on day 0 of AZD1222 vaccination. The origin of this receptor is an adult in good health.

For the CDR3, the sequence is CASSTGRRVNTEAFF. The nucleotide sequence is given as TGTGCCAGCAGTACCGGTCGGAGGGTGAACACTGAAGCTTTCTTT. Recombination linked TRBV28 to TRBJ1-1; no D gene is confidently identified. Inclusive of the bounding cysteine and phenylalanine, the CDR3 is 15 residues long. Here the CDR3 DNA is all that survives: 45 bases in frame from base 1. The V end loses 5 bases and the J end loses 0 bases, and a stretch of 13 bases separates them. Sequences MDHEN (CDR1) and SYDVKM (CDR2) are obtained from the germline V gene.